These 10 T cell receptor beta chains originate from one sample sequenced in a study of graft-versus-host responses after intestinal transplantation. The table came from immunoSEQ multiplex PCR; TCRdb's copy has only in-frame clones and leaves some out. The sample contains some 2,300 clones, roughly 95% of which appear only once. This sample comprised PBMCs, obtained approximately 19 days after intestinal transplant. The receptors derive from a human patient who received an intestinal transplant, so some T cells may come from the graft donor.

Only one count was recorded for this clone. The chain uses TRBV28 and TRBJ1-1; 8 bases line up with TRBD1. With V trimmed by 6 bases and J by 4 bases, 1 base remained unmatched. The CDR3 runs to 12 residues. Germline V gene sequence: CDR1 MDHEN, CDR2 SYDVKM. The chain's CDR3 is CASSTGGTEAFF. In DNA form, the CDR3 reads TGTGCCAGCAGCACAGGGGGCACTGAAGCTTTCTTT.

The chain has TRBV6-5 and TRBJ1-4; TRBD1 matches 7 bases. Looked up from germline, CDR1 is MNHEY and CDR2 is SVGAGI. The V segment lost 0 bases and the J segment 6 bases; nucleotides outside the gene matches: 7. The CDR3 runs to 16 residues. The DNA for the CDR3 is TGTGCCAGCAGTTACTCATTCAGGGGGTCTTATGAAAAACTGTTTTTT. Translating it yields CASSYSFRGSYEKLFF.

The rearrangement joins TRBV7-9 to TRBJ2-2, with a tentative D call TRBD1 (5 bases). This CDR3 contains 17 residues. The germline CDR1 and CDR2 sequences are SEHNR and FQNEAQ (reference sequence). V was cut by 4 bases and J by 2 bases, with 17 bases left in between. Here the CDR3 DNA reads TGTGCCAGCAGCTCCACCACGATGGACACTAACACCGGGGAGCTGTTTTTT. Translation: CASSSTTMDTNTGELFF.

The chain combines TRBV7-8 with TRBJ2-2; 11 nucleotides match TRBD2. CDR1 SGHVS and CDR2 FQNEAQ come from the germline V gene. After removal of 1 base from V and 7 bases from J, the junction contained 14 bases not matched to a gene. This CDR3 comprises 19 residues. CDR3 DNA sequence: TGTGCCAGCAGCTTAGATCACCCCCTCCTTAGCGGGGGGGGCGGGGAGCTGTTTTTT. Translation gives CASSLDHPLLSGGGGELFF.

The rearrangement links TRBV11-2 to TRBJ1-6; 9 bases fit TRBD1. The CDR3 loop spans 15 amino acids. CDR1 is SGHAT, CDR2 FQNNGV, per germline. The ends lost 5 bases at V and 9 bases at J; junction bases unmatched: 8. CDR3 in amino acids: CASSPWDRAGSPLHF. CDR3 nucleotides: TGTGCCAGCAGCCCATGGGACAGGGCTGGTTCACCCCTCCACTTT.

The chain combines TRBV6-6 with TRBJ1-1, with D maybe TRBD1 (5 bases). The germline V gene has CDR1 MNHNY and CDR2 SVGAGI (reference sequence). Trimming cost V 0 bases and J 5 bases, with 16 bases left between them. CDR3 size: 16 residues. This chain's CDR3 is CASSYSVGEGKTEAFF. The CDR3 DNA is TGTGCCAGCAGTTACTCGGTGGGGGAGGGTAAAACTGAAGCTTTCTTT.

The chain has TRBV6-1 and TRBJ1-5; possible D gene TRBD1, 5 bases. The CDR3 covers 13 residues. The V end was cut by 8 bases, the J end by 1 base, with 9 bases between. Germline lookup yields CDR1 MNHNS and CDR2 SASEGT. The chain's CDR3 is CASGAWSNQPQHF. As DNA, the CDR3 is TGTGCCAGCGGGGCGTGGAGCAATCAGCCCCAGCATTTT.

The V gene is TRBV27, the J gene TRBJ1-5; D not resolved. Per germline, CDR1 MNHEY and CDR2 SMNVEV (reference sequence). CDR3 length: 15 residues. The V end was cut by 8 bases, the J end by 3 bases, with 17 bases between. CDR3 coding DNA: TGTGCCAGCTCGCCGCGAGAAACTTTCAATCAGCCCCAGCATTTT. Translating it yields CASSPRETFNQPQHF.

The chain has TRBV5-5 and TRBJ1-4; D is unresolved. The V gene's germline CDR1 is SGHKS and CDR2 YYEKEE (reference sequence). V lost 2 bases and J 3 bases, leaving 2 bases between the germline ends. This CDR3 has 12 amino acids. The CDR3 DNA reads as TGTGCCAGCAGCTTCTCTAATGAAAAACTGTTTTTT. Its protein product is CASSFSNEKLFF.

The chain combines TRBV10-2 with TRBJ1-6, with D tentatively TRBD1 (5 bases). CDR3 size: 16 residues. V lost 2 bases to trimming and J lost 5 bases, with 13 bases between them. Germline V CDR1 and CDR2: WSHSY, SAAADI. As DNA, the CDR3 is TGCGCCAGCAGTGAGAGGGCAGGGTACAATAATTCACCCCTCCACTTT. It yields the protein CASSERAGYNNSPLHF.